The rows below give T cell receptor beta chains drawn from one sample of a study of shared clonotypes between healthy human individuals. Assay: immunoSEQ multiplex PCR; the TCRdb copy retains only in-frame clones and omits some. The sample holds over 2,000,000 clones, roughly 93% seen once. The specimen was naive CD8+ T cells from PBMCs. Receptor source: a man younger than 30 in good health. Some clones in this sample may be carry-over from other donors' samples. The CDR3 runs from the conserved cysteine through the conserved F or W. A D gene is named only where the DNA matches it firmly. Size is omitted from some rows. Given values are once, few, many or a class for expanded clones.

TRBV28	NA	NA	TRBJ2-1	TGTGCCAGCAGCCCGGGGTACAATGAGCAGTTCTTC	CASSPGYNEQFF
TRBV7-6	NA	NA	TRBJ2-5	TGTGCCAGCACGAAGGGTGTGGCCCAGGCGCAAGAGACCCAGTACTTC	CASTKGVAQAQETQYF
TRBV27	NA	NA	TRBJ2-3	TGTGCCACCTCCCAGACGACTAGCACAGATACGCAGTATTTT	CATSQTTSTDTQYF
TRBV4-1	NA	NA	TRBJ2-2	TGCGCCAGCAGCCAAGATGGGGCGGGCACGATATTGAACACCGGGGAGCTGTTTTTT	CASSQDGAGTILNTGELFF
TRBV29-1	NA	NA	TRBJ2-7	TGCAGCGTTGAAGCATCCAGCTCCTACGAGCAGTACTTC	CSVEASSSYEQYF
TRBV28	NA	NA	TRBJ2-4	TGTGCCAGCAGTCCCCGGCCTGGTCGACTAGCCAAAAACATTCAGTACTTC	CASSPRPGRLAKNIQYF
TRBV7-9	NA	NA	TRBJ2-1	TGTGCCAGCAGTACGGACAGAAATGAGCAGTTCTTC	CASSTDRNEQFF
TRBV5-1	NA	TRBD2	TRBJ2-1	TGCGCCAGCAGCTCTGGACTAGCGGGCTACAATGAGCAGTTCTTC	CASSSGLAGYNEQFF
TRBV5-1	once	NA	TRBJ2-7	TGCGCCAGCAGCTTGGGGGTGAGTCTAGACGAGCAGTACTTC	CASSLGVSLDEQYF
TRBV5-1	NA	TRBD1	TRBJ2-7	TGCGCCAGCAGCTTGGCTGGGACAGGACTCTACGAGCAGTACTTC	CASSLAGTGLYEQYF
TRBV27	NA	NA	TRBJ1-2	TGTGCCAGCAGCTCCACGCCTATCGGCCCGGTGGTGGGCTACACCTTC	CASSSTPIGPVVGYTF
TRBV5-4	NA	NA	TRBJ1-2	TGTGCCAGCAGGGACAGAACCGACTATGGCTACACCTTC	CASRDRTDYGYTF
TRBV27	NA	NA	TRBJ1-4	TGTGCCAGCAGTCTTCGGGGGTTAATAAAAGAAAAACTGTTTTTT	CASSLRGLIKEKLFF
TRBV13	NA	NA	TRBJ2-1	TGTGCCAGCAGCTTACCCGAGGGGGATGAGCAGTTCTTC	CASSLPEGDEQFF
TRBV7-8	NA	NA	TRBJ2-5	TGTGCCAGCAGCTCGCTGGGGGCAGGCCAAGAGACCCAGTACTTC	CASSSLGAGQETQYF
TRBV4-1	NA	NA	TRBJ2-7	TGCGCCAGCAGCCAAGATAGGGGCAGCTACGAGCAGTACTTC	CASSQDRGSYEQYF
TRBV28	NA	NA	TRBJ1-1	TGTGCCAGCAGAACCCAGAGACAGAAGAACACTGAAGCTTTCTTT	CASRTQRQKNTEAFF
TRBV19	NA	NA	TRBJ1-5	TGTGCCAGTAGTATTTCCGGGCAGTTCAATCAGCCCCAGCATTTT	CASSISGQFNQPQHF
TRBV10-2	few	NA	TRBJ1-1	TGCGCCAGCAAACAGGGAAGCACTGAAGCTTTCTTT	CASKQGSTEAFF
TRBV7-3	NA	TRBD2	TRBJ2-1	TGTGCCAGCAGCCCCGGGACTAGCGGGATCGATGAGCAGTTCTTC	CASSPGTSGIDEQFF
TRBV7-9	NA	TRBD2	TRBJ2-1	TGTGCCAGCAGCTTATCCACTAGCGGGAGGGCTAATGAGCAGTTCTTC	CASSLSTSGRANEQFF
TRBV7-9	NA	TRBD2	TRBJ2-3	TGTGCCAGCAGTCCCCTGGGACTAGCGGTGGAGTGGGATACGCAGTATTTT	CASSPLGLAVEWDTQYF
TRBV6-5	once	NA	TRBJ1-1	TGTGCCAGCAGTTACATGGTGAACACTGAAGCTTTCTTT	CASSYMVNTEAFF
TRBV9	once	NA	TRBJ2-2	TGTGCCAGCAGCTCGTCTAGAGCCGGGGAGCTGTTTTTT	CASSSSRAGELFF
TRBV27	once	NA	TRBJ2-1	TGTGCCAGCAGTTCCTCGGGACTGCTAAATGAGCAGTTCTTC	CASSSSGLLNEQFF
TRBV5-1	NA	TRBD1	TRBJ2-7	TGCGCCAGCAGCTTGGAACAGGGGGCCTACGAGCAGTACTTC	CASSLEQGAYEQYF
TRBV7-9	NA	TRBD1	TRBJ2-7	TGTGCCAGCAGTCCCGGGACAGGGGTTTTCGAGCAGTACTTC	CASSPGTGVFEQYF
TRBV16	NA	TRBD1	TRBJ2-5	TGTGCCAGCACTCCGGACAGGGGGCGTCAAGAGACCCAGTACTTC	CASTPDRGRQETQYF
TRBV4-1	NA	TRBD2	TRBJ2-3	TGCGCCAGCAGCCTAGCGGGACTAGCGGGACGGGGAGATACGCAGTATTTT	CASSLAGLAGRGDTQYF
TRBV6-5	NA	NA	TRBJ2-7	TGTGCCAGCAGCTACCGGGGCAGAGCCTACGAGCAGTACTTC	CASSYRGRAYEQYF
TRBV19	NA	NA	TRBJ2-3	TGTGCCAGTAGTATCGTAGTTTCAACAGATACGCAGTATTTT	CASSIVVSTDTQYF
TRBV19	few	NA	TRBJ2-2	TGTGCCAGTAGTATCACAGAGGACACCGGGGAGCTGTTTTTT	CASSITEDTGELFF
TRBV7-9	NA	TRBD2	TRBJ2-7	TGTGCCAGCAGCTTAGGACTAGCGGACTCCTACGAGCAGTACTTC	CASSLGLADSYEQYF
TRBV27	NA	NA	TRBJ2-1	TGTGCCAGCAGTTTATCCGGACCGAGAGACAATGAGCAGTTCTTC	CASSLSGPRDNEQFF
TRBV28	NA	TRBD2	TRBJ2-3	TGTGCCAGCAGTCTAGCGGGAGGGACAGATACGCAGTATTTT	CASSLAGGTDTQYF
TRBV7-9	NA	TRBD2	TRBJ2-7	TGTGCCAGCAGCTTGTCGATAGCGGGAGGGCGGGGAGAGCAGTACTTC	CASSLSIAGGRGEQYF
TRBV4-2	few	NA	TRBJ1-5	TGTGCCAGCAGCGAGGGCGGGGGGAGGCCCCAGCATTTT	CASSEGGGRPQHF
TRBV27	NA	NA	TRBJ2-7	TGTGCCAGCAGTGATAGACGGACCCTCTACGAGCAGTACTTC	CASSDRRTLYEQYF
TRBV9	NA	TRBD1	TRBJ1-1	TGTGCCAGCAGCGCGACAGGGCAGAGGGGACCGATGAACACTGAAGCTTTCTTT	CASSATGQRGPMNTEAFF
TRBV2	NA	TRBD1	TRBJ2-3	TGTGCCAGCAGTGAGGACAGGGGGTTTCGGAGCACAGATACGCAGTATTTT	CASSEDRGFRSTDTQYF
TRBV4-2	NA	NA	TRBJ2-1	TGTGCCAGCAGCCAAGCGGAGGGAGGATTCTACAATGAGCAGTTCTTC	CASSQAEGGFYNEQFF
TRBV5-4	NA	NA	TRBJ2-3	TGTGCCAGCAGCTTGGACAGGACCTTCACAGATACGCAGTATTTT	CASSLDRTFTDTQYF
TRBV15	NA	TRBD2	TRBJ2-7	TGTGCCACCTCGGAGCGGGATCGCGAGCAGTACTTC	CATSERDREQYF
TRBV7-8	NA	NA	TRBJ2-7	TGTGCCAGCAGCTTAGACCGGGGCTACGAGCAGTACTTC	CASSLDRGYEQYF
TRBV7-2	NA	NA	TRBJ2-7	TGTGCCAGCAGCCCCACGGACAGTCCCTACGAGCAGTACTTC	CASSPTDSPYEQYF
TRBV5-1	NA	NA	TRBJ2-1	TGCGCCAGCAGCCACCGGGACTCCCTCAATGAGCAGTTCTTC	CASSHRDSLNEQFF
TRBV9	NA	TRBD1	TRBJ1-1	TGTGCCAGCAGCGTGGCCCCCGGGACAGGAGACGAGAGGACTGAAGCTTTCTTT	CASSVAPGTGDERTEAFF
TRBV27	NA	NA	TRBJ2-5	TGTGCCAGCAGGGAGTTGGGTCACCAAGAGACCCAGTACTTC	CASRELGHQETQYF
TRBV9	NA	NA	TRBJ1-1	TGTGCCAGCAGCGGCGGGGACACTGAAGCTTTCTTT	CASSGGDTEAFF
TRBV14	NA	TRBD1	TRBJ2-1	TGTGCCAGCAGCAAATACAGGGGTGGCAATGAGCAGTTCTTC	CASSKYRGGNEQFF
TRBV4-1	NA	NA	TRBJ1-1	TGCGCCAGCAGTACTAGGACTGAAGCTTTCTTT	CASSTRTEAFF
TRBV28	NA	NA	TRBJ1-3	TGTGCCAGCAGTTTATCAGGCAGGGCGTTAGACACCATATATTTT	CASSLSGRALDTIYF
TRBV5-1	few	NA	TRBJ1-1	TGCGCCAGCAGCATCCCACCGAATGGGGCCAGGGACGGGATGAACACTGAAGCTTTCTTT	CASSIPPNGARDGMNTEAFF
TRBV18	NA	TRBD1	TRBJ2-5	TGTGCCAGCTCACCGGGACAGCTCAACAGGGAGACCCAGTACTTC	CASSPGQLNRETQYF